The clone carrying this T cell receptor beta chain showed up just a few times. Its antigen is as yet unknown. This sample is part of a study of T-cell memory formation after mild COVID-19. Study results and caveats: Pre-infection memory carried some responding clones, suggesting that cross-reactive memory joined. Later expanders leaned CD4+, whereas clones that contracted between day 15 and 85 were balanced CD4/CD8. Among contracting clones, CD4+ were mainly CM/EM and CD8+ enriched in EMRA.

Constant-segment primers were used for 5'RACE, and the resulting TCR alpha and TCR beta cDNA libraries carried sample barcodes and UMIs. Via MiXCR, TCRdb re-called the 5' RACE reads, giving one row per CDR3 protein. The table has about 610,000 distinct CDR3 sequences, around 15% seen once. Source material: PBMCs or a T cell subset sorted from them (not recorded which). The receptor was isolated from an adult woman who had mild COVID-19 (a few samples of this study predate the infection). Cell type and time point are not known.

The CDR3 region is CASSSSAGSQETQYF. The DNA for the CDR3 is TGCGCCAGCAGCTCCTCCGCGGGGTCCCAAGAGACCCAGTACTTC. This chain joins TRBV5-1 and TRBJ2-5, with D maybe TRBD2 (6 bases). V was pared by 3 bases and J by 1 base, with 13 bases between. Germline V gene lookup returns CDR1 SGHRS and CDR2 YFSETQ. CDR3 length: 15 residues.